Included here is one TCR beta chain sequence, with context. The data were taken from a study of T cells in tuberculosis. The CDR3 is 14 amino acids. With 6 bases clipped from V and 3 bases from J, the junction kept 8 bases outside the gene matches. CDR1 and CDR2 (germline): KGHSH, LQKENI. Method: immunoSEQ multiplex PCR; TCRdb's copy keeps in-frame clones and lacks some. The sample records 35,000 to 45,000 clones, 90% to 95% being singletons. The rearrangement uses TRBV18 and TRBJ2-7; TRBD1 agrees at 7 bases. This sequence originates from a donor between 10 and 35 years old with latent tuberculosis or without tuberculosis infection. Some clones in this sample may be carry-over from other donors' samples. Sequencing was done on a sample of PBMCs. This chain's CDR3 is CASSQDRLNYEQYF. CDR3 bases: TGTGCCAGCTCCCAGGACAGGTTGAACTACGAGCAGTACTTC.